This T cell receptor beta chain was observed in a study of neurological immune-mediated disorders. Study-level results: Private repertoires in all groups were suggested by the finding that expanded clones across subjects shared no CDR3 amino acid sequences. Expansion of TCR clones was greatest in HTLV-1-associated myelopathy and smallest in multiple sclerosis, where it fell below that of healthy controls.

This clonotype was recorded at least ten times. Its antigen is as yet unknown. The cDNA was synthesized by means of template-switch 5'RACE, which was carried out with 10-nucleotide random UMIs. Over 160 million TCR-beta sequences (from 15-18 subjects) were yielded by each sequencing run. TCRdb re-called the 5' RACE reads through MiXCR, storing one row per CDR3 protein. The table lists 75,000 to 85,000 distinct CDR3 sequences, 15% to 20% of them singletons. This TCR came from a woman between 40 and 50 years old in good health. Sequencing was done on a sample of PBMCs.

The DNA for the CDR3 is TGTGCCACCAGTGAATCTACAGGGGGAGATACGCAGTATTTT. This gives the protein CATSESTGGDTQYF. This chain joins TRBV24-1 and TRBJ2-3; 8 positions agree with TRBD1. The CDR3 runs to 14 residues. The ends lost 4 bases at V and 5 bases at J; junction bases unmatched: 4. The V gene's germline CDR1 is KGHDR and CDR2 SFDVKD.